In this sample, the clone carrying this T cell receptor (beta chain) turned up many times. Its antigen is unknown. TCR beta CDR3 regions were amplified from RNA transcripts. The HTBI primer set drove a first-round RT-PCR of the TCR CDR3. TCRdb recomputed calls from the multiplex PCR reads with MiXCR, one row per CDR3 protein. The sample has 250,000 or so distinct CDR3 sequences, roughly 17% seen once. Uncontrolled infection, other autoimmune disease, pregnancy or lactation barred patients from enrollment. PBMCs were obtained from 7.5 to 10 ml fresh peripheral blood. V shed 5 bases and J 9 bases; nucleotides not matched to a gene: 6. The CDR3 has 13 amino acids. The germline gives CDR1 MNHEY, CDR2 SMNVEV (reference sequence). This sample stems from a study of T cells in Graves' hyperthyroidism and ophthalmopathy. Study findings and constraints: Ophthalmopathy prediction by the model preceded onset by a median roughly 6 months.

V gene TRBV27 combines with J gene TRBJ1-5; 8 positions agree with TRBD1. This receptor was obtained from a woman aged 18-35 years with Graves' ophthalmopathy. The specimen was blood. This CDR3 is CASSGQGTPPQHF. CDR3 DNA sequence: TGTGCCAGCAGTGGACAGGGAACTCCGCCCCAGCATTTT.